Below, 29 T cell receptor beta chains from the same sample are listed, as sequenced in a study of CD8 T cells in ankylosing spondylitis. TCRdb reprocessed the 5' RACE reads with MiXCR, giving one entry per CDR3 protein. The sample carries fewer than 200,000 distinct CDR3 sequences, about 17% recorded once. The specimen was blood, either unsorted or a sorted T cell fraction (not recorded which). Receptors originate from a male donor with ankylosing spondylitis or in good health (not recorded which).

The chain couples TRBV12-3 or TRBV12-4 to TRBJ1-2; D gene uncertain. The CDR3 consists of 12 residues. Trimming stripped 6 bases from V and 0 bases from J, with 5 bases between. The CDR3 nucleotides are TGTGCCAGCAGCCAGTCTAACTATGGCTACACCTTC. Translated, it gives CASSQSNYGYTF.

At least ten counts were recorded for this clonotype. The rearrangement joins TRBV20-1 to TRBJ2-2; D remains unclear. Trimming took 1 base from V and 1 from J, leaving 13 bases between them. Per germline, CDR1 DFQATT and CDR2 SNEGSKA (reference sequence). The CDR3 covers 16 residues. CDR3 in DNA: TGCAGTGCTAGAGCCGGCCACTGGGGGAACACCGGGGAGCTGTTTTTT. Protein sequence: CSARAGHWGNTGELFF.

This clonotype showed up just a few times. CDR3 bases: TGTGCCAGCAGTATACAGGGGTCTAATTCACCCCTCCACTTT. Translation: CASSIQGSNSPLHF. The V gene is TRBV27, the J gene TRBJ1-6; 7 nucleotides match TRBD1. V lost 5 bases to trimming and J lost 6 bases; unmatched junction nucleotides: 4. CDR3 size: 14 residues. Germline assignment: CDR1 MNHEY and CDR2 SMNVEV (reference sequence).

This clonotype was detected ten times or more. The chain couples TRBV9 to TRBJ2-1; D is unclear. The germline CDR1 and CDR2 sequences are SGDLS and YYNGEE. The CDR3 has 14 amino acids. Between the trimmed V and J ends, which lost 0 bases and 4 bases, there was a span of 8 bases. Here the CDR3 DNA reads TGTGCCAGCAGCGTAGGGTTGACGTACAATGAGCAGTTCTTC. It yields the protein CASSVGLTYNEQFF.

In this sample, this clonotype turned up many times. This chain connects TRBV6-2 or TRBV6-3 to TRBJ2-3; 10 bases align to TRBD2. The V gene end was trimmed by 5 bases and the J gene end by 2 bases; junction bases not matched to a gene: 1. The CDR3 is 14 amino acids. Germline CDR1 is MNHEY and CDR2 is SVGEGT. The CDR3 spells CASSLAGDTDTQYF. CDR3 nucleotides: TGTGCCAGCAGTCTAGCGGGGGACACAGATACGCAGTATTTT.

This clonotype was seen many times. The chain joins TRBV12-3 or TRBV12-4 to TRBJ2-5, with TRBD2 matching over 8 bases. V lost 1 base, J lost 9 bases, and 4 bases stayed unmatched. This CDR3 has 13 residues. The CDR3, as DNA: TGTGCCAGCAGTTTAGTCCGGCGGGGGGCCCAGTACTTC. This gives the protein CASSLVRRGAQYF.

This clonotype was counted at least ten times. The chain joins TRBV5-6 to TRBJ1-2; D perhaps matches TRBD1 (6 bases). The CDR3 runs to 15 residues. Between the trimmed V and J ends, which lost 0 bases and 2 bases, there was a span of 11 bases. The germline gives CDR1 SGHDT, CDR2 YYEEEE. CDR3 sequence (DNA): TGTGCCAGCAGCTTGGGGTCGAGGGGGAACTATGGCTACACCTTC. Translation gives CASSLGSRGNYGYTF.

The table lists this clonotype with a few counts. The chain combines TRBV28 with TRBJ1-1; D not resolved. CDR3 length equals 13 residues. Trimming removed 8 bases from V and 0 bases from J, with 10 bases in between. The germline V gene has CDR1 MDHEN and CDR2 SYDVKM. In DNA, the CDR3 is TGTGCCAGCGCAATAAACCTGAACACTGAAGCTTTCTTT. Translation: CASAINLNTEAFF.

The CDR3 region has the DNA TGTGCCACCAGTGAGAGCGGGAGCGGGGATACGCAGTATTTT. Its translation: CATSESGSGDTQYF. This sequence joins TRBV24-1 and TRBJ2-3; 8 bases map to TRBD2. Germline CDR1 and CDR2: KGHDR and SFDVKD. The CDR3 is 14 amino acids. J lost 6 bases, V lost 4 bases, and 5 bases had no gene match.

This clonotype was counted many times. For the CDR3, the DNA is TGCGCCAGCAGCTTAACCCCAGGCGGCGGGAGTGAAAAACTGTTTTTT. Its translation: CASSLTPGGGSEKLFF. The V gene is TRBV5-1, the J gene TRBJ1-4; D unclear. There are 16 residues in the CDR3. V was shortened by 2 bases and J by 7 bases, with 18 bases between the two germline ends. From germline, CDR1 is SGHRS and CDR2 YFSETQ.

This clonotype was counted many times. This chain links TRBV5-1 with TRBJ2-7, with TRBD2 matching 8 bases. This CDR3 contains 15 residues. Per germline, CDR1 SGHRS and CDR2 YFSETQ. With V trimmed by 7 bases and J by 0 bases, 9 bases remained unmatched. CDR3 amino acids: CASATPLADSYEQYF. The CDR3 bases are TGCGCCAGCGCGACGCCACTAGCGGACTCCTACGAGCAGTACTTC. The variable domain in full, completed from reference TRBV5-1 and TRBJ2-7, reads KAGVTQTPRYLIKTRGQQVTLSCSPISGHRSVSWYQQTPGQGLQFLFEYFSETQRNKGNFPGRFSGRQFSNSRSEMNVSTLELGDSALYLCASATPLADSYEQYFGPGTRLTVT.

The sample holds many counts of this clonotype. J is TRBJ1-5 and V is TRBV5-1, with 7 bases aligning to TRBD1. The CDR3 is made up of 14 amino acids. Germline V gives CDR1 SGHRS, CDR2 YFSETQ. With 3 bases clipped from V and 4 bases from J, the junction kept 4 bases outside the gene matches. Here the CDR3 reads CASSSGGGNQPQHF. The CDR3 nucleotides are TGCGCCAGCAGCTCAGGGGGGGGGAATCAGCCCCAGCATTTT.

This sequence joins TRBV29-1 and TRBJ1-2; D is unresolved. The CDR3 totals 13 residues. Trimming stripped 7 bases from V and 3 bases from J, with 15 bases between. The germline CDR1 and CDR2 sequences are SQVTM and ANQGSEA. CDR3 nucleotides: TGCAGCGCCTCCGGAAACAAAGACTATGGCTACACCTTC. Encoded protein: CSASGNKDYGYTF. The variable domain in full, with the rest retrieved from reference TRBV29-1 and TRBJ1-2, is SAVISQKPSRDICQRGTSLTIQCQVDSQVTMMFWYRQQPGQSLTLIATANQGSEATYESGFVIDKFPISRPNLTFSTLTVSNMSPEDSSIYLCSASGNKDYGYTFGSGTRLTVV.

This clonotype was observed at least ten times. This sequence joins TRBV6-1 and TRBJ2-7; 10 nucleotides align to TRBD2. J lost 1 base, V lost 5 bases, and 5 bases had no gene match. Germline CDR1 MNHNS, CDR2 SASEGT. The CDR3 is made up of 15 amino acids. The CDR3 loop reads CASSKGTSVSYEQYF. The CDR3 DNA is TGTGCCAGCAGTAAGGGGACTAGCGTATCCTACGAGCAGTACTTC.

This clonotype was found many times. V and J are TRBV24-1 and TRBJ2-5, with D possibly matching TRBD1 (5 bases). The V and J ends lost 1 base and 4 bases respectively, with 12 bases between them. The CDR3 runs to 15 residues. Looked up from germline, CDR1 is KGHDR and CDR2 is SFDVKD. CDR3 protein: CATSDLLGQRETQYF. CDR3 sequence (DNA): TGTGCCACCAGTGATTTATTAGGACAAAGAGAGACCCAGTACTTC.

V gene TRBV28 combines with J gene TRBJ2-5; D is undetermined. CDR3 length equals 13 residues. Germline CDR1 MDHEN, CDR2 SYDVKM. Trimming left V 8 bases short and J 5 bases short, with 15 bases between. CDR3 in DNA: TGTGCCAGCCGAGGCCAGACCGGGGAGACCCAGTACTTC. Protein sequence: CASRGQTGETQYF.

This clonotype was detected only a few times. J is TRBJ2-2 and V is TRBV6-6; D not resolved. The CDR3 covers 13 residues. Trimming pared 5 bases from V and 7 bases from J, leaving 11 bases between. Per the germline V gene, CDR1 is MNHNY and CDR2 is SVGAGI (reference sequence). CDR3 sequence reads: CASSTGTGGELFF. The CDR3 region has the DNA TGTGCCAGCAGTACTGGAACCGGCGGGGAGCTGTTTTTT.

In this sample, this clonotype turned up many times. This chain's CDR3 is CASSADLNNEQFF. The CDR3 DNA follows: TGTGCCAGCAGCGCTGACTTGAACAATGAGCAGTTCTTC. This rearrangement joins TRBV3-1 to TRBJ2-1; D gene unclear. V was cut by 5 bases and J by 5 bases, with 10 bases left in between. The CDR3 loop spans 13 amino acids. CDR1 is LGHDT and CDR2 is YNNKEL in the germline V gene (reference sequence).

This clonotype was observed a handful of times. The chain has TRBV20-1 and TRBJ2-7, with D uncertain. Between the trimmed V and J ends, which lost 5 bases and 2 bases, there was a span of 10 bases. This CDR3 spans 12 amino acids. CDR1 is DFQATT and CDR2 is SNEGSKA in the germline V gene (reference sequence). This CDR3 is CSAGGLPYEQYF. The DNA of the CDR3 is TGCAGTGCTGGCGGTCTCCCCTACGAGCAGTACTTC.

This clonotype was counted ten times or more. The chain combines TRBV5-1 with TRBJ2-2, with D perhaps TRBD1 (6 bases). Deletions cut 6 bases from V and 1 base from J, with 13 bases between. Germline CDR1 SGHRS, CDR2 YFSETQ. The CDR3 totals 15 residues. CDR3 sequence (DNA): TGCGCCAGCAATCCATCAGGGGAGAACACCGGGGAGCTGTTTTTT. Amino acid sequence: CASNPSGENTGELFF.

This clonotype was recorded many times. The V gene is TRBV3-1, the J gene TRBJ2-1, with a possible D match to TRBD2 (6 bases). Trimming shortened V by 0 bases and J by 10 bases, and 13 bases separated the two germline ends. Germline V lookup: CDR1 LGHDT, CDR2 YNNKEL (reference sequence). This CDR3 is built from 14 residues. CDR3 sequence reads: CASSQDPLAREQFF. The CDR3 bases are TGTGCCAGCAGCCAAGATCCCCTAGCGAGAGAGCAGTTCTTC.

This clonotype was observed a few times. This chain joins TRBV16 and TRBJ1-1, with 9 positions matching TRBD1. The V gene's germline CDR1 is KGHSY and CDR2 FQNENV. The CDR3 runs 15 residues. The trim removed 4 bases at V and 7 bases at J, leaving 10 bases unmatched. The CDR3 DNA is TGTGCCAGCAGCCGACCAGGTTGGGACAGGGTTGAAGCTTTCTTT. Translating it yields CASSRPGWDRVEAFF.

This clonotype has more than one count but fewer than ten. CDR3 coding DNA: TGTGCCAGTCCCCCCCAGGTAGCGACGCTCTACGAGCAGTACTTC. Translation gives CASPPQVATLYEQYF. This chain connects TRBV9 to TRBJ2-7, with TRBD2 as a possible D gene (5 bases). The CDR3 is 15 residues long. Per the germline V gene, CDR1 is SGDLS and CDR2 is YYNGEE. The V end was cut by 8 bases, the J end by 3 bases, with 21 bases between.

The chain employs TRBV30 and TRBJ1-5; 8 bases map to TRBD1. The CDR3 is 14 amino acids. Germline CDR1 is GTSNPN and CDR2 is SVGIG (reference sequence). V lost 5 bases, J lost 2 bases, and 5 bases stayed unmatched. CDR3 nucleotides: TGTGCCTGGGACAGGGGAAACGGCAATCAGCCCCAGCATTTT. Residues: CAWDRGNGNQPQHF.

The rearrangement uses TRBV7-8 and TRBJ2-5, with unresolved D. The germline V gene encodes CDR1 SGHVS and CDR2 FQNEAQ. The length of the CDR3 is 12 residues. V was clipped by 5 bases and J by 6 bases, with 10 bases between them. CDR3 in DNA: TGTGCCAGCAGCGGCCACATGAAGACCCAGTACTTC. Its protein is CASSGHMKTQYF.

The chain employs TRBV28 and TRBJ2-2; 9 bases match TRBD1. V lost 5 bases to trimming and J lost 9 bases; unmatched junction nucleotides: 13. Germline V gene sequence: CDR1 MDHEN, CDR2 SYDVKM. This CDR3 has 16 amino acids. The CDR3: CASSIGQGKAIRELFF. Written as DNA, the CDR3 is TGTGCCAGCAGTATCGGACAGGGGAAAGCCATCCGGGAGCTGTTTTTT.

The chain links TRBV28 to TRBJ1-5, with D maybe TRBD1 (6 bases). Germline V lookup: CDR1 MDHEN, CDR2 SYDVKM. This CDR3 is built from 16 residues. V shed 5 bases and J shed 5 bases, with 19 bases lying between them. CDR3 amino acids: CASSPSDSGGDQPQHF. The DNA for the CDR3 is TGTGCCAGCAGTCCGTCGGACAGTGGGGGCGATCAGCCCCAGCATTTT.

In its sample, this clonotype was seen a few times. The J gene is TRBJ1-6, the V gene TRBV3-1; 10 positions match TRBD1. Germline V CDR1 and CDR2: LGHDT, YNNKEL (reference sequence). V shed 3 bases, J shed 9 bases, and the junction held 11 bases outside the gene matches. This CDR3 is built from 17 residues. The CDR3 sequence is CASSHRDRGVLASPLHF. The CDR3 DNA reads as TGTGCCAGCAGCCACCGGGACAGGGGTGTTTTGGCTTCACCCCTCCACTTT.

This clonotype appeared many times. The CDR3 reads CAIATHSQGVMNTEAFF. The DNA of the CDR3 is TGTGCCATCGCAACACATTCTCAAGGAGTTATGAACACTGAAGCTTTCTTT. V and J are TRBV10-3 and TRBJ1-1; no definite D call. This CDR3 is built from 17 residues. V shed 8 bases and J shed 0 bases, with 22 bases lying between them. Germline loops: CDR1 ENHRY, CDR2 SYGVKD.